The 12 T cell receptor beta chains below all came from one sample that was sequenced in a study of cytomegalovirus exposure and HLA in healthy donors. The PCR had 60 Vbeta and 13 Jbeta primers. The data were produced by immunoSEQ multiplex PCR, yet TCRdb's version contains in-frame clones alone and is incomplete. The table lists 63,000 or so clones, 73% of them singletons, with around 5.4% in the top ten. Material: PBMCs. These receptors were taken from a man in his fifties or sixties in good health and CMV-seronegative.

V is TRBV5-6 and J is TRBJ1-2; TRBD1 agrees at 9 bases. CDR3 size: 15 residues. Per germline, CDR1 SGHDT and CDR2 YYEEEE. V lost 3 bases, J lost 2 bases, and 5 bases stayed unmatched. The CDR3 bases are TGTGCCAGCAGCTCCGGGACAGGGACGAACTATGGCTACACCTTC. It translates to CASSSGTGTNYGYTF.

V gene TRBV6-1 combines with J gene TRBJ1-4, with 8 bases identical to TRBD1. After removal of 5 bases from V and 6 bases from J, the junction contained 5 bases not matched to a gene. Germline V gene data show CDR1 as MNHNS and CDR2 as SASEGT. The CDR3 runs to 14 residues. The CDR3 nucleotides are TGTGCCAGCAGTTCGGACAGGGCTTATGAAAAACTGTTTTTT. It specifies CASSSDRAYEKLFF.

In regard to this clone: One junction end disagrees with the germline gene, perhaps due to a read error. The chain is built from TRBV7-9 and TRBJ1-2; D is possibly TRBD1 (5 bases). The CDR3 runs 15 residues. Germline loops: CDR1 SEHNR, CDR2 FQNEAQ (reference sequence). The CDR3 coding sequence is TGTTCCAGCAGCCACGACGGGACTGTAATCTATGGCTACACCTTC. As protein: CSSSHDGTVIYGYTF.

The CDR3 is CASSQKLTGTSGSTDTQYF. The CDR3 coding sequence is TGTGCCAGCAGCCAAAAGCTTACCGGGACTAGCGGTAGCACAGATACGCAGTATTTT. The chain is built from TRBV4-2 and TRBJ2-3, with 11 bases that match TRBD2. CDR1 and CDR2 from the germline V gene are LGHNA and YNFKEQ. The CDR3 is 19 residues long. V gave up 2 bases and J gave up 0 bases; unmatched junction bases: 10.

Concerning this clone: Other DNA sequences of this sample code for an identical CDR3. The chain has TRBV6-1 and TRBJ1-5, with D possibly TRBD1 on 5 matching bases. Deletions cut 3 bases from V and 7 bases from J, with 10 bases between. The CDR3 sequence is 13 residues long. The germline V gene encodes CDR1 MNHNS and CDR2 SASEGT. The CDR3 here is CASSDRGNQPQHF. The CDR3 DNA reads as TGTGCCAGCAGTGATCGGGGGAACCAGCCCCAGCATTTT.

This chain connects TRBV30 to TRBJ2-7; 7 bases map to TRBD2. With V trimmed by 2 bases and J by 7 bases, 8 bases remained unmatched. Looked up from germline, CDR1 is GTSNPN and CDR2 is SVGIG (reference sequence). The CDR3 covers 13 residues. This CDR3 reads CAWSPIGGREQYF. CDR3 in DNA: TGTGCCTGGAGTCCTATCGGGGGGAGGGAGCAGTACTTC.

J is TRBJ2-1 and V is TRBV13; 9 bases fit TRBD2. Germline V gives CDR1 PRHDT, CDR2 FYEKMQ (reference sequence). The CDR3 consists of 16 residues. V trimming: 5 bases; J trimming: 8 bases; junction bases outside the gene matches: 13. In DNA form, the CDR3 reads TGTGCCAGCAGCGGCCGGGGAGCGGGGGGTTTTGATGAGCAGTTCTTC. This codes for CASSGRGAGGFDEQFF.

The chain is built from TRBV27 and TRBJ2-3, with 9 bases that match TRBD1. Per the germline V gene, CDR1 is MNHEY and CDR2 is SMNVEV (reference sequence). With 1 base clipped from V and 2 bases from J, the junction kept 4 bases outside the gene matches. The CDR3 has 16 residues. CDR3 DNA sequence: TGTGCCAGCAGTTTATTACGGGACAGGGCCACAGATACGCAGTATTTT. Translation gives CASSLLRDRATDTQYF.

V is TRBV9 and J is TRBJ1-6; 7 nucleotides match TRBD1. Germline CDR1 reads SGDLS; CDR2 reads YYNGEE. The J segment lost 8 bases and the V segment lost 0 bases, leaving 5 bases of the junction unmatched. The CDR3 length is 15 residues. Here the CDR3 DNA reads TGTGCCAGCAGCGTAGTCGACAGGGCGGATTCACCCCTCCACTTT. Protein product: CASSVVDRADSPLHF.

This clone was observed a handful of times. This rearrangement joins TRBV4-2 to TRBJ2-3; 12 bases map to TRBD2. Germline lookup yields CDR1 LGHNA and CDR2 YNFKEQ. The CDR3 consists of 16 residues. Unmatched junction bases numbered 5, after V lost 0 bases and J lost 7 bases. The CDR3 DNA reads as TGTGCCAGCAGCCAAGACACTAGCGGGGGGCCGAATACGCAGTATTTT. The encoded protein is CASSQDTSGGPNTQYF.

The rearrangement links TRBV18 to TRBJ2-4, with D hard to call. Trimming shortened V by 3 bases and J by 5 bases, and 20 bases separated the two germline ends. Germline assignment: CDR1 KGHSH and CDR2 LQKENI. This CDR3 is built from 17 residues. For the CDR3, the DNA is TGTGCCAGCTCACCTCCCGCCGGTACAGTTGCCGAAAACATTCAGTACTTC. Translated: CASSPPAGTVAENIQYF.

V is TRBV5-1 and J is TRBJ2-6, with 7 bases matching TRBD2. Germline trimming cut 3 bases from V and 0 bases from J; bases unmatched to any gene: 15. CDR3 length: 20 amino acids. The V gene's germline CDR1 is SGHRS and CDR2 YFSETQ. The CDR3: CASSWTPGRARSSGANVLTF. In nucleotides, the CDR3 is TGCGCCAGCAGCTGGACCCCGGGGAGGGCCCGAAGCTCTGGGGCCAACGTCCTGACTTTC.